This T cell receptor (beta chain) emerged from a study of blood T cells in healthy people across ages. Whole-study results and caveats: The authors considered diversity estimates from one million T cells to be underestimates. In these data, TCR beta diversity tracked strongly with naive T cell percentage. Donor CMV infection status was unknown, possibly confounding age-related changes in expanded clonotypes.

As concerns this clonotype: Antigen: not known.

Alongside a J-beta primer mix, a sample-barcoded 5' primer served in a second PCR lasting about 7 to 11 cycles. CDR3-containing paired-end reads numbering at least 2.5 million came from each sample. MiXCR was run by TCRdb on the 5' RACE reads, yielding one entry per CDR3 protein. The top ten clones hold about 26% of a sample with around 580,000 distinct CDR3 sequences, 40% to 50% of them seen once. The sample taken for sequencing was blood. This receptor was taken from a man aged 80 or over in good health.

Here the CDR3 reads CASRTRYGSPLHF. The CDR3 coding sequence is TGTGCCAGCCGGACCAGATACGGGTCACCCCTCCACTTT. V gene TRBV25-1 combines with J gene TRBJ1-6; D uncertain. V lost 8 bases and J lost 10, with 15 bases in between. CDR3 length equals 13 residues. Germline V gene data show CDR1 as MGHDK and CDR2 as SYGVNS.